In this sample, the clone carrying this T cell receptor beta chain turned up a few times. What it binds is not known. This entry is derived from a study of early T cells in non-severe SARS-CoV-2 infection. Unmatched junction bases numbered 3, after V lost 6 bases and J lost 13 bases. This CDR3 is built from 10 residues. Germline V gene data show CDR1 as SNHLY and CDR2 as FYNNEI. Study-level findings and limits: Comparison of clonotypes with VDJdb favored anti-spike CD8 responses while missing private and CD4 specificities.

Each single cDNA molecule received a unique molecular identifier. In TCRdb, the 5' RACE reads were re-called with MiXCR into one record per CDR3 protein. Found here are roughly 70,000 distinct CDR3 sequences, about 19% of them singletons; the top ten hold more than 15%. This chain uses TRBV2 with TRBJ2-1; 7 bases agree with TRBD1. Specimen: whole blood, collected at baseline. This TCR was recovered from an adult who was a healthcare worker with PCR-confirmed SARS-CoV-2 infection or an uninfected control (not recorded which). The CDR3: CASSTGDQFF. In nucleotides, the CDR3 is TGTGCCAGCAGCACAGGGGACCAGTTCTTC.